These 13 T cell receptor beta chains share one sample of origin, sequenced in a study of tumor-infiltrating lymphocytes in primary liver carcinoma (dated by TCRdb to 2017 to 2019). Reads for this sample came from an Illumina HiSeq 2500. A constant-region primer and ProtoScript II reverse transcriptase were used to reverse-transcribe TCRbeta-specific cDNA from 500 ng total RNA. The TCRbeta libraries were prepared through three rounds of nested multiplex PCR following a slightly modified ARM-PCR procedure. Multiplex TRBV1-TRBV30 forward primers and a Cbeta reverse primer were used in the first two PCR rounds, each of which was run for around 10 cycles. Using fastp trimming at Q25 and MiXCR clonotype assembly, TCRdb reanalyzed the public sequencing data and kept in-frame beta chains. CDR3 protein duplicates are merged, each entry listing the most common genes and DNA. This sample has some 320,000 distinct CDR3 sequences in its table, and approximately 65% of those were observed once. The ten largest clones represent around 9.5% of the sample.

Blood RNA was extracted from unsorted whole blood with TRIzol reagent; germline DNA came from the DNeasy Blood & Tissue kit. The sample comprised peripheral blood. These receptor sequences come from a man aged 40-49 years with primary liver carcinoma and hepatitis B virus infection.

Only one count was recorded for this clonotype. The V call is TRBV29-1, the J call TRBJ2-7; D ambiguous. V was pared by 5 bases and J by 0 bases, with 14 bases between. The CDR3 is made up of 14 amino acids. Germline assignment: CDR1 SQVTM and CDR2 ANQGSEA. CDR3 loop: CSVRFRGYSYEQYF. DNA for the CDR3: TGCAGCGTTCGCTTTCGAGGCTACTCCTACGAGCAGTACTTC.

This clonotype appeared many times. CDR3 coding DNA: TGCAGCGTTCTCACAGGGGTGTTGTGGGATGGCTACACCTTC. Its translation is CSVLTGVLWDGYTF. This rearrangement joins TRBV29-1 to TRBJ1-2; 7 positions agree with TRBD1. Germline V gives CDR1 SQVTM, CDR2 ANQGSEA. The CDR3 covers 14 residues. Unmatched junction bases numbered 12, after V lost 5 bases and J lost 6 bases.

This clonotype appeared many times. The chain couples TRBV4-1 to TRBJ2-3, with 9 bases aligning to TRBD2. Germline CDR1 MGHRA, CDR2 YSYEKL. The CDR3 is 15 amino acids. V trimming: 6 bases; J trimming: 0 bases; junction bases outside the gene matches: 4. The CDR3 loop reads CASRSSGISTDTQYF. CDR3 bases: TGCGCCAGCAGGTCTAGCGGGATTAGCACAGATACGCAGTATTTT.

A remark on this clonotype: A much more abundant neighbour one base away suggests this may be a read error. The final CDR3 position lacks the conserved phenylalanine or tryptophan, pointing to a likely read error. J is TRBJ2-1 and V is TRBV10-3; no clear D. V lost 8 bases, J lost 0 bases, and 14 bases lay in between. The germline CDR1 and CDR2 sequences are ENHRY and SYGVKD. The CDR3 consists of 15 residues. In DNA form, the CDR3 reads TGTGCCATCTCTAGAGGTGAATCCTCCTACAATGAGCAGTTCTCC. Translation: CAISRGESSYNEQFS.

This clonotype was counted many times. This chain joins TRBV29-1 and TRBJ2-1; weak D call: TRBD2 (5 bases). The CDR3 is 20 amino acids. Germline V gene sequence: CDR1 SQVTM, CDR2 ANQGSEA. Trimming removed 5 bases from V and 3 bases from J, with 32 bases in between. The CDR3 reads CSVPVPTEAESSLRYNEQFF. CDR3 DNA sequence: TGCAGCGTTCCGGTACCGACGGAGGCGGAGTCTAGCTTACGCTACAATGAGCAGTTCTTC.

At least ten counts were recorded for this clonotype. J is TRBJ1-5 and V is TRBV6-1; D possibly corresponds to TRBD1 (5 bases). There are 14 residues in the CDR3. V lost 6 bases, J lost 2 bases, and 11 bases lay in between. From germline, CDR1 is MNHNS and CDR2 SASEGT. CDR3 in amino acids: CASREGLRNQPQHF. The DNA for the CDR3 is TGTGCCAGCAGAGAGGGGTTGCGCAATCAGCCCCAGCATTTT.

Turning to this clonotype: The junction departs from germline at one end; a sequencing error may be responsible. This chain connects TRBV11-2 to TRBJ2-3; 14 nucleotides align to TRBD2. The CDR3 spans 17 residues. Germline V gene sequence: CDR1 SGHAT, CDR2 FQNNGV. The CDR3 coding sequence is TGTGCCAGCAGCCCCCGGACTAGCGGGAGGACCATGGATACGCAGTTTTTT. It is translated as CASSPRTSGRTMDTQFF.

Comment on this clonotype: The junction differs from germline at one of its ends, possibly a read error. The gene calls are TRBV11-3 and TRBJ2-3, with 9 bases identical to TRBD2. The CDR3 length is 14 residues. Per germline, CDR1 SGHNT and CDR2 YENEEA. The DNA for the CDR3 is TGTACCAGTAGCAGGACTAGCGAGTCTGATACGCAGTATTTT. Encoded protein: CTSSRTSESDTQYF. Full variable domain (outside the CDR3, taken from reference TRBV11-3 and TRBJ2-3): EAGVVQSPRYKIIEKKQPVAFWCNPISGHNTLYWYLQNLGQGPELLIRYENEEAVDDSQLPKDRFSAERLKGVDSTLKIQPAELGDSAVYLCTSSRTSESDTQYFGPGTRLTVL.

Remarks on this clonotype: One junction end disagrees with the germline gene, perhaps due to a read error. The chain is built from TRBV28 and TRBJ1-2; possible D gene TRBD1, 5 bases. There are 13 residues in the CDR3. Looked up from germline, CDR1 is MDHEN and CDR2 is SYDVKM. Here the CDR3 reads CASSLGAADGYAF. CDR3 in DNA: TGTGCCAGCAGTTTAGGGGCTGCAGATGGCTACGCCTTC.

About this clonotype: This is likely a read error, given that the CDR3 carries no conserved phenylalanine or tryptophan at its end. The limits of the CDR3 on the DNA are not certain, so only TCRdb's listed CDR3 is given. V gene TRBV28 combines with J gene TRBJ1-2. Looked up from germline, CDR1 is MDHEN and CDR2 is SYDVKM. The CDR3 region is 14 residues in length, termini included. CDR3 loop: CASSLRPLLGGCTL.

This clonotype was counted between two and nine times. This chain uses TRBV5-1 with TRBJ1-1, with no clear D. In germline, CDR1 is SGHRS, CDR2 YFSETQ. The length of the CDR3 is 16 residues. V lost 7 bases to trimming and J lost 0 bases, with 19 bases between them. CDR3 DNA: TGCGCCAGCCACCCCGGGCAGAATGAAATGAACACTGAAGCTTTCTTT. Protein product: CASHPGQNEMNTEAFF.

About this clonotype itself: One end of the junction is discordant with germline, which a read error may explain. The chain combines TRBV12-3 or TRBV12-4 with TRBJ1-4, with 9 bases fitting TRBD1. The CDR3 totals 15 residues. CDR3 nucleotides: TGTGCCACCAGTCTGTCCGGGACAGGGATTGAAAAACTGTTTTTT. This sequence encodes CATSLSGTGIEKLFF.

Regarding this clonotype: A read error is likely, as this CDR3 ends without the conserved phenylalanine or tryptophan. The gene calls are TRBV12-3 or TRBV12-4 and TRBJ2-7, with 7 bases lining up with TRBD2. V was clipped by 6 bases and J by 3 bases; unmatched bases: 8. The CDR3 extends over 14 amino acids. CDR3 residues: CASSRGEGFYEQYS. The CDR3 coding sequence is TGTGCCAGCAGCCGAGGGGAGGGGTTCTACGAGCAGTACTCC.